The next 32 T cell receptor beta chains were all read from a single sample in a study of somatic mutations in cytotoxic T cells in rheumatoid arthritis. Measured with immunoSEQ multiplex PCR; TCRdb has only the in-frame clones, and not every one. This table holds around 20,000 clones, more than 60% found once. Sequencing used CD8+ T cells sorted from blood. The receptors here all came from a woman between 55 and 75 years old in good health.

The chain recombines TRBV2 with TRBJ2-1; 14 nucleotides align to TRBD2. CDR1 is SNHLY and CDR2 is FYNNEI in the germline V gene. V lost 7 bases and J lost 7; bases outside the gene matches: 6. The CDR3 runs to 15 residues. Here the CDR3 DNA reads TGTGCCAGCAAGACTAGCGGGGGGGGTGGGAATGAGCAGTTCTTC. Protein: CASKTSGGGGNEQFF.

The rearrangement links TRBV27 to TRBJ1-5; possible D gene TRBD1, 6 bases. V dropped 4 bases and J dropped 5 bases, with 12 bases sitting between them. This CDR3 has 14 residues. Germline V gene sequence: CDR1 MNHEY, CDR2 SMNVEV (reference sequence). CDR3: CASSSRQADQPQHF. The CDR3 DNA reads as TGTGCCAGCAGTTCCAGACAGGCCGATCAGCCCCAGCATTTT.

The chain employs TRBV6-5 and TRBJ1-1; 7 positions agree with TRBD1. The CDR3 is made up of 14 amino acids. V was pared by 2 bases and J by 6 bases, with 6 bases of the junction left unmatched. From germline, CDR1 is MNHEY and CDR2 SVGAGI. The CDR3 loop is CASSYAFQGAEAFF. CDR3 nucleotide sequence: TGTGCCAGCAGTTACGCCTTCCAGGGGGCTGAAGCTTTCTTT.

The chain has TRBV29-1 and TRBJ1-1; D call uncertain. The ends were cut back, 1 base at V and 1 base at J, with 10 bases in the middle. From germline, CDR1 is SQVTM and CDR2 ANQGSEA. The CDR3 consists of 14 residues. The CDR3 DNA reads TGCAGCGTTGAAGTTTACCAGGAGAACACTGAAGCTTTCTTT. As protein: CSVEVYQENTEAFF.

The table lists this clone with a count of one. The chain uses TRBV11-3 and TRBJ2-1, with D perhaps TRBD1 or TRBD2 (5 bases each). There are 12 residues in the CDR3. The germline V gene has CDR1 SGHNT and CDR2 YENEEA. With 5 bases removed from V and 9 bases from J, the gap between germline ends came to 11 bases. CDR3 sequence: CASSPRGGEQFF. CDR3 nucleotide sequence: TGTGCCAGCAGCCCCCGTGGGGGTGAGCAGTTCTTC.

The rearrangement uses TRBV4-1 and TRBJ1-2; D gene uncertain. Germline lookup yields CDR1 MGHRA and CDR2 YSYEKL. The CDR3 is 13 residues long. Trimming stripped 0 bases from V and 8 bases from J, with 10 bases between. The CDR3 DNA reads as TGCGCCAGCAGCCAAGAGGGGAAAGGAGGCTACACCTTC. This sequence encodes CASSQEGKGGYTF.

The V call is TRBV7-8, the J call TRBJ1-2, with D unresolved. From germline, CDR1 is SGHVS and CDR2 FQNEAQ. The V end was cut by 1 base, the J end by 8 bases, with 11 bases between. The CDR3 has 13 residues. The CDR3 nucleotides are TGTGCCAGCAGCTTAGAACCCGACGGGGGCTACACCTTC. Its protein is CASSLEPDGGYTF.

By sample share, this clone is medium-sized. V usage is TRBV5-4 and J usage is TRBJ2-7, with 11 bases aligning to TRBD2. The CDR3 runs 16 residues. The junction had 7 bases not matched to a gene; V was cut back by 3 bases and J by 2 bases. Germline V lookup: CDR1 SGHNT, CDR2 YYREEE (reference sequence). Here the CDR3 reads CASSYGLAGSTYEQYF. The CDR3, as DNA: TGTGCCAGCAGCTACGGACTAGCGGGCTCAACCTACGAGCAGTACTTC. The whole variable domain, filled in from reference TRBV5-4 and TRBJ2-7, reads ETGVTQSPTHLIKTRGQQVTLRCSSQSGHNTVSWYQQALGQGPQFIFQYYREEENGRGNFPPRFSGLQFPNYSSELNVNALELDDSALYLCASSYGLAGSTYEQYFGPGTRLTVT.

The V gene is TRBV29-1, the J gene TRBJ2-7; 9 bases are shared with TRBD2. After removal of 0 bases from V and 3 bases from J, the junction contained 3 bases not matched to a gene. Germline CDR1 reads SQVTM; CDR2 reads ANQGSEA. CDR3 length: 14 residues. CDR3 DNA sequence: TGCAGCGTTGAAGATAGCGGGAGCCGCTACGAGCAGTACTTC. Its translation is CSVEDSGSRYEQYF.

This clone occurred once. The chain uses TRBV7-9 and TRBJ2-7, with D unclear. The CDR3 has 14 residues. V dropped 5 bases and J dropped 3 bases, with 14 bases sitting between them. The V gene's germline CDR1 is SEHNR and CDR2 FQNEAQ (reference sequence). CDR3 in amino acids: CASSPGKGIYEQYF. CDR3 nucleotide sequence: TGTGCCAGCAGCCCCGGAAAGGGCATCTACGAGCAGTACTTC.

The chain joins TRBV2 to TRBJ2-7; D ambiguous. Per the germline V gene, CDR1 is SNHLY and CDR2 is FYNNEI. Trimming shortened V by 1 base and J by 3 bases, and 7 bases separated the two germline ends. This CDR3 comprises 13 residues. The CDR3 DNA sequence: TGTGCCAGCAGTGAAGGGTCTAACTACGAGCAGTACTTC. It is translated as CASSEGSNYEQYF.

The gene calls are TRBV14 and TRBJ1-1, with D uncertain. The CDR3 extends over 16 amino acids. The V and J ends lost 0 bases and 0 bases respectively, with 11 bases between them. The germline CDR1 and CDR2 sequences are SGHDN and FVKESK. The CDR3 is CASSQEKFELNTEAFF. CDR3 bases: TGTGCCAGCAGCCAAGAAAAGTTCGAATTGAACACTGAAGCTTTCTTT.

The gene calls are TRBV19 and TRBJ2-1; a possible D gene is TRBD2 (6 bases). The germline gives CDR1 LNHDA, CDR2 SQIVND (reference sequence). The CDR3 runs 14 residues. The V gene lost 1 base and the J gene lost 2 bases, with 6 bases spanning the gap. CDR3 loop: CASSIAGAYNEQFF. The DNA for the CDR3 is TGTGCCAGTAGTATAGCGGGAGCCTACAATGAGCAGTTCTTC.

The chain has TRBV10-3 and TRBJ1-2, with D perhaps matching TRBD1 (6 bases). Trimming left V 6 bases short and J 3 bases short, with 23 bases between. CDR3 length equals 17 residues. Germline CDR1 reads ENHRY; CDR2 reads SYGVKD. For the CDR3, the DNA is TGTGCCATCAGGACCACAGGGTTTTCCAGGGCAGACTATGGCTACACCTTC. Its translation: CAIRTTGFSRADYGYTF.

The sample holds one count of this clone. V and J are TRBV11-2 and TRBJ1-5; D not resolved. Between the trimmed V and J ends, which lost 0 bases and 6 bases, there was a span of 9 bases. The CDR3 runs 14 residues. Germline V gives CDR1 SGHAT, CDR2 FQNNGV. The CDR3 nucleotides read TGTGCCAGCAGCTTAGATTCCTCCCTTCAGCCCCAGCATTTT. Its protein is CASSLDSSLQPQHF. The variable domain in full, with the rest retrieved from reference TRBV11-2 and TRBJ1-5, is EAGVAQSPRYKIIEKRQSVAFWCNPISGHATLYWYQQILGQGPKLLIQFQNNGVVDDSQLPKDRFSAERLKGVDSTLKIQPAKLEDSAVYLCASSLDSSLQPQHFGDGTRLSIL.

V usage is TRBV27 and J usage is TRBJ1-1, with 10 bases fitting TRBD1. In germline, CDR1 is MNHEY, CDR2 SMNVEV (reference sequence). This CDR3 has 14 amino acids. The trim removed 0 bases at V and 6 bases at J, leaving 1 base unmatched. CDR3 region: CASSLSTGGPEAFF. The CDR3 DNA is TGTGCCAGCAGTTTATCGACAGGGGGCCCTGAAGCTTTCTTT.

CDR3 in DNA: TGCAGCGTGATATCCGGGACAGGGACGACCGGGGAGCTGTTTTTT. Its translation is CSVISGTGTTGELFF. This chain joins TRBV29-1 and TRBJ2-2, with 9 positions matching TRBD1. Germline CDR1 and CDR2: SQVTM and ANQGSEA. V was clipped by 6 bases and J by 5 bases; unmatched bases: 10. The CDR3 sequence is 15 residues long.

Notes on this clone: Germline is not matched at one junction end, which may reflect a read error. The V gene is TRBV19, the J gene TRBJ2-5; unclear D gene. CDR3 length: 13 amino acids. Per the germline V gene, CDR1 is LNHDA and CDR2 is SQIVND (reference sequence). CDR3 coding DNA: TGTGCCAGTAGTACGGACGAAAAAGAGGCCCAGTACTTC. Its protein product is CASSTDEKEAQYF.

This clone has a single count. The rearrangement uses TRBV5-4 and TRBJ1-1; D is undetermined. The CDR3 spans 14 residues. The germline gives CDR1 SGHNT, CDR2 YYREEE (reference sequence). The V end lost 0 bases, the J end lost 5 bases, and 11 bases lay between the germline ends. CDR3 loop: CASSLALGSTEAFF. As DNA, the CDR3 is TGTGCCAGCAGCTTGGCTTTAGGATCGACTGAAGCTTTCTTT.

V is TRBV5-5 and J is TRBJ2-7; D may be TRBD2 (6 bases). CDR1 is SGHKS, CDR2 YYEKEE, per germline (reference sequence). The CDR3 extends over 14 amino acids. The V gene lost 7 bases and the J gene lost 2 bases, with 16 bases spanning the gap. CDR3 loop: CASGGASGPYEQYF. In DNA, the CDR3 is TGTGCCAGCGGAGGGGCGTCGGGGCCCTACGAGCAGTACTTC. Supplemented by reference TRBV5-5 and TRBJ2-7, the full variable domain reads DAGVTQSPTHLIKTRGQQVTLRCSPISGHKSVSWYQQVLGQGPQFIFQYYEKEERGRGNFPDRFSARQFPNYSSELNVNALLLGDSALYLCASGGASGPYEQYFGPGTRLTVT.

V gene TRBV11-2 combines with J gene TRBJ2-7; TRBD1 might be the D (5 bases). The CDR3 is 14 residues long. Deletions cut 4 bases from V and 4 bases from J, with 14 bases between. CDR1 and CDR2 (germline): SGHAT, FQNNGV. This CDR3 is CASSSQTGPYEQYF. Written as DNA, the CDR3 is TGTGCCAGCAGCTCCCAAACAGGCCCGTACGAGCAGTACTTC.

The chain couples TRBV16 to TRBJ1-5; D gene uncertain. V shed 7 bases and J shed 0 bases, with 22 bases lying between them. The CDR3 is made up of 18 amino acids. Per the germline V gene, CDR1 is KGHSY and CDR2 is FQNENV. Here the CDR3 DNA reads TGTGCCAGCACCAAAGATAACTCGGGAGGGTATAGCAATCAGCCCCAGCATTTT. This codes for CASTKDNSGGYSNQPQHF.

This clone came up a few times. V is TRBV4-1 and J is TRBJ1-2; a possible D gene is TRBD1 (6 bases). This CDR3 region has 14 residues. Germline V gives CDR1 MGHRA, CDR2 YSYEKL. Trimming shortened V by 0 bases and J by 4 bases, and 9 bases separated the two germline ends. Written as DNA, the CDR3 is TGCGCCAGCAGCCAAGAACAGGGCAGCTATGGCTACACCTTC. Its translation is CASSQEQGSYGYTF.

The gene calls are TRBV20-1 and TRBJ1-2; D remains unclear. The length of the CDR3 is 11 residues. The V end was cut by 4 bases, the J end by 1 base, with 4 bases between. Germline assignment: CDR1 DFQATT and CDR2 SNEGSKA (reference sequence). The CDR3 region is CSAICNYGYTF. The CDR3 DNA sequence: TGCAGTGCTATATGTAACTATGGCTACACCTTC.

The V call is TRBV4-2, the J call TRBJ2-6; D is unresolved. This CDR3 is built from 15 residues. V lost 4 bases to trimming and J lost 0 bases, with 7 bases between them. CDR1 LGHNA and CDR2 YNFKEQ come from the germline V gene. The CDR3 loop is CASSPPDSGANVLTF. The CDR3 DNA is TGTGCCAGCAGCCCACCCGACTCTGGGGCCAACGTCCTGACTTTC.

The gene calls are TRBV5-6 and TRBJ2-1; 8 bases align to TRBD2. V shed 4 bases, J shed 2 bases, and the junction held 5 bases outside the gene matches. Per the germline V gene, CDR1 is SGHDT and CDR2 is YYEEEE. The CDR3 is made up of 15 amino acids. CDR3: CASSLGGATYNEQFF. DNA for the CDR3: TGTGCCAGCAGCCTCGGGGGGGCCACCTACAATGAGCAGTTCTTC. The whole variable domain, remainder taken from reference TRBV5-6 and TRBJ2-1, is DAGVTQSPTHLIKTRGQQVTLRCSPKSGHDTVSWYQQALGQGPQFIFQYYEEEERQRGNFPDRFSGHQFPNYSSELNVNALLLGDSALYLCASSLGGATYNEQFFGPGTRLTVL.

CDR3 sequence reads: CATSGSPGTHIYGYTF. The CDR3 nucleotides read TGTGCCACCAGCGGATCACCCGGGACCCACATTTATGGCTACACCTTC. The chain recombines TRBV15 with TRBJ1-2; D perhaps matches TRBD1 (5 bases). Trimming removed 5 bases at V and 5 bases at J, with 21 bases between. CDR3 size: 16 residues. CDR1 and CDR2 (germline): LNHNV, YYDKDF (reference sequence).

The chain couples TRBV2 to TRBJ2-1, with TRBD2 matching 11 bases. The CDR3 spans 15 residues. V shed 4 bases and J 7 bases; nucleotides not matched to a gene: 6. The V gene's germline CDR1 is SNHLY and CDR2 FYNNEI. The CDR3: CASSVVAGGDNEQFF. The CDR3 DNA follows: TGTGCCAGCAGTGTTGTAGCGGGAGGGGATAATGAGCAGTTCTTC.

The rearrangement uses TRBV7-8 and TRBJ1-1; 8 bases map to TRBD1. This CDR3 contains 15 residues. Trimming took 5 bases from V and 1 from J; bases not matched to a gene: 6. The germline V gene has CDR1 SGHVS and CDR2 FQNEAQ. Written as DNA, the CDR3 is TGTGCCAGCAGCCGCCGGACAGGGAAGAACACTGAAGCTTTCTTT. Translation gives CASSRRTGKNTEAFF.

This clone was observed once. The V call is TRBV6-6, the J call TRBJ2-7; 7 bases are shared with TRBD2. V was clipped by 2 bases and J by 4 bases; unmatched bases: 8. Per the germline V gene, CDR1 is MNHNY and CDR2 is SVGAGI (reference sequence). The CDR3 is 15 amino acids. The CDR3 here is CASSYVRGEGYEQYF. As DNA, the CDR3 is TGTGCCAGCAGTTACGTACGCGGGGAGGGGTACGAGCAGTACTTC.

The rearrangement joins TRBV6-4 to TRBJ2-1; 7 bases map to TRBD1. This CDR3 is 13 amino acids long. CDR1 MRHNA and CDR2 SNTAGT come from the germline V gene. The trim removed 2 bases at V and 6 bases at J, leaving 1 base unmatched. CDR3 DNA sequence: TGTGCCAGCAGTGACGGGGACAGCAATGAGCAGTTCTTC. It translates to CASSDGDSNEQFF.

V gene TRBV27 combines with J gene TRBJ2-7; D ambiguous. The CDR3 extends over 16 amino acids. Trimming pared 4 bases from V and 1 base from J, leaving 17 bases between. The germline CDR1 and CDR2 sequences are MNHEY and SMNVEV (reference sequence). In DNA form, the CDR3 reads TGTGCCAGCAGTTCTGAGCGAGACATACCTTCCTACGAGCAGTACTTC. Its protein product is CASSSERDIPSYEQYF.